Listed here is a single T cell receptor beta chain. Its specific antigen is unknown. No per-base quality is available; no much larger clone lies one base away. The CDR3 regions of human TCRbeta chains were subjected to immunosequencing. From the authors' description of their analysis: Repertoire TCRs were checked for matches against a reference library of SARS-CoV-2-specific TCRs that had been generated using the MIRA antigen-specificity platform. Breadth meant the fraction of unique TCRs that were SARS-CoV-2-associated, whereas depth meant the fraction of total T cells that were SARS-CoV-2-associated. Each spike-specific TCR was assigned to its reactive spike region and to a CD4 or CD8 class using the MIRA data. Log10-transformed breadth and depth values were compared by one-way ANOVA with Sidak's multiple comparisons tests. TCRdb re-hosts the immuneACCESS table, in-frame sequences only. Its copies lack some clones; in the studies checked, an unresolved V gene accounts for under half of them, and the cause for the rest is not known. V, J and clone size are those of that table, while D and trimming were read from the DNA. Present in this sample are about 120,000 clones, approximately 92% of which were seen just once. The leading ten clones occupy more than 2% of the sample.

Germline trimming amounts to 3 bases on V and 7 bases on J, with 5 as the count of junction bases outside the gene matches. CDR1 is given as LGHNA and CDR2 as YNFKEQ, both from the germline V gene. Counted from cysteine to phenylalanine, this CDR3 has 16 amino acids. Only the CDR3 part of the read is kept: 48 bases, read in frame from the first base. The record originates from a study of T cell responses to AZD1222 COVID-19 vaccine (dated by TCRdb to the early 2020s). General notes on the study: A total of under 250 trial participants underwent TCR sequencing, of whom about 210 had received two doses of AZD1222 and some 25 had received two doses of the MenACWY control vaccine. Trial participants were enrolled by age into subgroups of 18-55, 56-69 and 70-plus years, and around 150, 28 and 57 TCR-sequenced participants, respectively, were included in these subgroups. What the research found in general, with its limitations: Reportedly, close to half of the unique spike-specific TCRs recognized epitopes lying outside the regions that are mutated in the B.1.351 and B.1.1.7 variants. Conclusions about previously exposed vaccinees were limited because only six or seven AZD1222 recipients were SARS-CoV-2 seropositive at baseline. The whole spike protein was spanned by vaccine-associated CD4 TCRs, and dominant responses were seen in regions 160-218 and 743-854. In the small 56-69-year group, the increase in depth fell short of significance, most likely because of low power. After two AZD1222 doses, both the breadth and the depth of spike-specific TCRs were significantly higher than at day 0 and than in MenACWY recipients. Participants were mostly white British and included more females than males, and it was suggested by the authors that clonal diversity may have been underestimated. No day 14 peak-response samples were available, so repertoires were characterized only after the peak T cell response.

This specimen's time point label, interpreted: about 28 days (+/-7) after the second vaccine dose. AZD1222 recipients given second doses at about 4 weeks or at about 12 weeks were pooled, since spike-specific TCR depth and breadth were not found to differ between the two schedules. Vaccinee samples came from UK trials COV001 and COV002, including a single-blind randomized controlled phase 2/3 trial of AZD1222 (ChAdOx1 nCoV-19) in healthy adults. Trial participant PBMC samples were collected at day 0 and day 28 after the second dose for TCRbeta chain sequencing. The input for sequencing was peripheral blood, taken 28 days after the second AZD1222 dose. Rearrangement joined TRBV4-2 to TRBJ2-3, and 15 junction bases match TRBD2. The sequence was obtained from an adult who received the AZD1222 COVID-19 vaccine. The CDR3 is CASSQLGLAGGNTQYF. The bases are TGTGCCAGCAGCCAGTTAGGACTAGCGGGGGGGAATACGCAGTATTTT.